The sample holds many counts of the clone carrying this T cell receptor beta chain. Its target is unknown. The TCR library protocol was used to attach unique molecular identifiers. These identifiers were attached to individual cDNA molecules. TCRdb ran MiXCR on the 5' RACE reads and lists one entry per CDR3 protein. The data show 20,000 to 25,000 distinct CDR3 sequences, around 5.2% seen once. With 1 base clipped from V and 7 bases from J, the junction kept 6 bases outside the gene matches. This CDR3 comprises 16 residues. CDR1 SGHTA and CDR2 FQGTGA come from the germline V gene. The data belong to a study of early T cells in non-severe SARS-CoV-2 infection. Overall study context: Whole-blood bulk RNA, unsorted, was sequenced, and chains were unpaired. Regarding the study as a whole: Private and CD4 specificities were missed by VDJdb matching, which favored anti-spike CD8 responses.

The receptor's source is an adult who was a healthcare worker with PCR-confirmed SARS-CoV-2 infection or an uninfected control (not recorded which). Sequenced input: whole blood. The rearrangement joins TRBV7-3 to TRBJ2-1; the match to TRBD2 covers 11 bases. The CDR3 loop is CASSLNLAGGVNEQFF. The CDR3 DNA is TGTGCCAGCAGCTTAAACCTAGCGGGAGGAGTAAATGAGCAGTTCTTC.